These 9 T cell receptor beta chains share one sample of origin, sequenced in a study of blood T cell repertoires in COVID-19. TCRdb's copy holds only in-frame clones and misses some; the assay was immunoSEQ multiplex PCR. The sample shows nearly 60,000 clones, roughly 84% of them seen only once. Sequencing was carried out using peripheral blood. Receptors were obtained from a man aged 35-49 years with active COVID-19.

On this clone itself: Mismatch with germline at one junction end may stem from a read error. V and J are TRBV5-1 and TRBJ2-7; 9 nucleotides match TRBD2. The CDR3 consists of 14 residues. Germline CDR1 SGHRS, CDR2 YFSETQ. Here the CDR3 reads CASSTDPGLARRDF. CDR3 DNA: TGCGCCAGCAGCACAGACCCGGGACTAGCCCGTCGGGACTTC.

This chain links TRBV21-1 with TRBJ1-4. TRBV21-1 is termed a pseudogene. This CDR3 region has 16 residues. The DNA for the CDR3 is TGTGCCAGCAGCGAGATACCAGGGAGGACTAATGAAAAACTGTTTTTT. This encodes CASSEIPGRTNEKLFF.

This clone was recorded once. The chain uses TRBV6-5 and TRBJ2-7; tentative D call: TRBD1 (6 bases). This CDR3 region has 12 residues. V was clipped by 6 bases and J by 5 bases, with 11 bases between them. The germline gives CDR1 MNHEY, CDR2 SVGAGI. CDR3 region: CASRRTGHEQYF. CDR3 nucleotides: TGTGCCAGCAGACGTACAGGGCACGAGCAGTACTTC.

The chain links TRBV30 to TRBJ2-5; D uncertain. V lost 2 bases and J 5 bases, leaving 12 bases between the germline ends. This CDR3 comprises 13 residues. From germline, CDR1 is GTSNPN and CDR2 SVGIG (reference sequence). Here the CDR3 DNA reads TGTGCCTGGAGTTTGGGTGTCAGGGAGACCCAGTACTTC. Encoded protein: CAWSLGVRETQYF.

The gene calls are TRBV15 and TRBJ2-7; 7 bases line up with TRBD1. V dropped 6 bases and J dropped 5; count of bases not matched to a gene: 10. CDR1 is LNHNV and CDR2 is YYDKDF in the germline V gene (reference sequence). The CDR3 has 14 amino acids. In nucleotides, the CDR3 is TGTGCCACCAGAAATGACAGGGAAGTCCACGAGCAGTACTTC. This translates into CATRNDREVHEQYF.

This chain uses TRBV3-1 (or the pseudogene TRBV3-2) with TRBJ2-2; 7 positions match TRBD1. Germline loops: CDR1 LGHDT, CDR2 YNNKEL (reference sequence). Losses at the gene ends were 5 bases for V and 5 bases for J; bases not matched to a gene: 8. The CDR3 contains 15 residues. The CDR3 loop is CASSKAGTATGELFF. Here the CDR3 DNA reads TGTGCCAGCAGCAAAGCCGGGACAGCGACCGGGGAGCTGTTTTTT.

V usage is TRBV19 and J usage is TRBJ2-7; TRBD1 is a possible D gene (6 bases). Germline V gene data show CDR1 as LNHDA and CDR2 as SQIVND (reference sequence). Trimming removed 6 bases from V and 0 bases from J, with 15 bases in between. The CDR3 contains 15 residues. CDR3 sequence (DNA): TGTGCCAGTAGCCTCGGACAGTCCAGCTCCTACGAGCAGTACTTC. Translation: CASSLGQSSSYEQYF.

The chain carries TRBV29-1 and TRBJ1-5; 10 positions match TRBD1. Germline values: CDR1 SQVTM, CDR2 ANQGSEA. CDR3 length: 14 residues. V trimming: 6 bases; J trimming: 7 bases; junction bases outside the gene matches: 9. CDR3 DNA: TGCAGCGTAGCCGCCGGGACAGGGGACCAGCCCCAGCATTTT. Translated: CSVAAGTGDQPQHF. The full variable domain, rest sourced from reference TRBV29-1 and TRBJ1-5, is SAVISQKPSRDICQRGTSLTIQCQVDSQVTMMFWYRQQPGQSLTLIATANQGSEATYESGFVIDKFPISRPNLTFSTLTVSNMSPEDSSIYLCSVAAGTGDQPQHFGDGTRLSIL.

The sample holds one count of this clone. The chain uses TRBV5-1 and TRBJ1-1; D may be TRBD1 (6 bases). V gave up 4 bases and J gave up 1 base, with 11 bases separating them. Germline CDR1 and CDR2: SGHRS and YFSETQ. The CDR3 length is 14 residues. The CDR3: CASSLLTGNTEAFF. CDR3 DNA sequence: TGCGCCAGCAGCCTACTGACAGGGAACACTGAAGCTTTCTTT.